The 13 T cell receptor beta chains in this list originate from one sample, sequenced in a study of T cell repertoires in cytomegalovirus infection. MiXCR was run by TCRdb on the reads, yielding one entry per CDR3 protein. The sample yields roughly 220,000 distinct CDR3 sequences, around 35% seen once. These receptors have no known antigen. The sample in question was CD8+ T cells from cultured PBMCs, obtained from culture after CMV antigen stimulation. The receptors were sampled from a human donor in good health (CMV status not recorded). Some clones in this sample may be carry-over from other donors' samples.

The chain recombines TRBV11-3 with TRBJ2-3, with 8 positions matching TRBD2. Germline V lookup: CDR1 SGHNT, CDR2 YENEEA. This CDR3 is built from 13 residues. The V and J ends lost 2 bases and 5 bases, in that order; junction bases with no gene match: 0. In DNA form, the CDR3 reads TGTGCCAGCAGCTTAAGCGGGAGAGATACGCAGTATTTT. Encoded protein: CASSLSGRDTQYF.

A word on this clonotype: One base away lies a much larger clone, so this may be a sequencing read error. The CDR3 bases are TGTGCCAGCAGTTTCGGGTCCAGTGGGGAAGAGACCCAGTACTTC. Amino acid sequence: CASSFGSSGEETQYF. The genes are TRBV28 and TRBJ2-5; D call uncertain. The ends were cut back, 3 bases at V and 3 bases at J, with 14 bases in the middle. Per the germline V gene, CDR1 is MDHEN and CDR2 is SYDVKM. CDR3 length: 15 amino acids.

The chain carries TRBV27 and TRBJ2-3; TRBD1 might be the D (6 bases). The V end was cut by 0 bases, the J end by 2 bases, with 15 bases between. This CDR3 is built from 17 residues. Germline V gene sequence: CDR1 MNHEY, CDR2 SMNVEV (reference sequence). The CDR3 sequence is CASSLSKGDEITDTQYF. DNA of the CDR3: TGTGCCAGCAGTTTATCGAAGGGGGACGAGATCACAGATACGCAGTATTTT.

V gene TRBV3-1 combines with J gene TRBJ2-2, with a possible D match to TRBD2 (7 bases). V gave up 1 base and J gave up 0 bases, with 9 bases separating them. The CDR3 runs to 16 residues. Germline V CDR1 and CDR2: LGHDT, YNNKEL (reference sequence). DNA for the CDR3: TGTGCCAGCAGCCAAGGCGGGGGCGCGAACACCGGGGAGCTGTTTTTT. Protein sequence: CASSQGGGANTGELFF.

The sample holds a few counts of this clonotype. The V gene is TRBV13, the J gene TRBJ2-7, with D possibly being TRBD1 or TRBD2 (5 bases each). Germline CDR1 and CDR2: PRHDT and FYEKMQ (reference sequence). V was shortened by 6 bases and J by 7 bases, with 19 bases between the two germline ends. This CDR3 comprises 14 residues. The CDR3 DNA sequence: TGTGCCAGCAGTCCCGGGACCCAAGGCGAGGAGCAGTACTTC. It codes for CASSPGTQGEEQYF.

This clonotype was detected only a few times. This chain connects TRBV7-6 to TRBJ2-7; 7 positions agree with TRBD2. The germline V gene encodes CDR1 SGHVS and CDR2 FNYEAQ. CDR3 size: 16 residues. The V gene end was trimmed by 1 base and the J gene end by 0 bases; junction bases not matched to a gene: 6. CDR3 protein: CASSLVAGDYSYEQYF. As DNA, the CDR3 is TGTGCCAGCAGCTTAGTGGCGGGGGATTACTCCTACGAGCAGTACTTC.

The table lists this clonotype with a few counts. The V call is TRBV28, the J call TRBJ2-3; tentative D call: TRBD1 (6 bases). Per the germline V gene, CDR1 is MDHEN and CDR2 is SYDVKM. V lost 3 bases and J 0 bases, leaving 13 bases between the germline ends. There are 16 residues in the CDR3. Written as DNA, the CDR3 is TGTGCCAGCAGTTTCCTGAGACAGGCTAGCACAGATACGCAGTATTTT. This sequence encodes CASSFLRQASTDTQYF.

The chain has TRBV7-4 and TRBJ2-7; tentative D call: TRBD1 (6 bases). Per germline, CDR1 SGHVT and CDR2 SQSDAQ. V lost 2 bases, J lost 3 bases, and 11 bases lay in between. There are 14 residues in the CDR3. This CDR3 is CASSLQGSDYEQYF. The CDR3 DNA is TGTGCCAGCAGCTTACAGGGGTCTGACTACGAGCAGTACTTC.

The J gene is TRBJ2-1, the V gene TRBV2, with D maybe TRBD1 (6 bases). Trimming removed 0 bases from V and 3 bases from J, with 9 bases in between. Looked up from germline, CDR1 is SNHLY and CDR2 is FYNNEI. CDR3 size: 15 residues. The chain's CDR3 is CASSEADSLYNEQFF. In DNA, the CDR3 is TGTGCCAGCAGTGAAGCGGACAGCCTCTACAATGAGCAGTTCTTC. The full variable domain, in which reference TRBV2 and TRBJ2-1 provide the parts outside the CDR3, is EPEVTQTPSHQVTQMGQEVILRCVPISNHLYFYWYRQILGQKVEFLVSFYNNEISEKSEIFDDQFSVERPDGSNFTLKIRSTKLEDSAMYFCASSEADSLYNEQFFGPGTRLTVL.

The CDR3 region is CASSPGQGVETQYF. Here the CDR3 DNA reads TGTGCCAGCAGCCCGGGGCAGGGGGTCGAGACCCAGTACTTC. This chain uses TRBV5-8 with TRBJ2-5; 7 nucleotides align to TRBD1. CDR1 is SGHTS and CDR2 is YDEGEE in the germline V gene. V dropped 4 bases and J dropped 5; count of bases not matched to a gene: 8. The CDR3 loop spans 14 amino acids.

This clonotype was detected a few times. The CDR3 sequence is CASSSGPNNQPQHF. In DNA, the CDR3 is TGTGCCAGCAGCAGCGGACCGAACAATCAGCCCCAGCATTTT. V usage is TRBV5-6 and J usage is TRBJ1-5; D is ambiguous. Germline CDR1 SGHDT, CDR2 YYEEEE. The CDR3 sequence is 14 residues long. V was pared by 4 bases and J by 3 bases, with 11 bases between.

The genes are TRBV7-9 and TRBJ2-7; D perhaps matches TRBD2 (6 bases). V lost 5 bases and J 4 bases, leaving 12 bases between the germline ends. The CDR3 sequence is 13 residues long. In germline, CDR1 is SEHNR, CDR2 FQNEAQ (reference sequence). The CDR3 protein is CASSPGTLYEQYF. As DNA, the CDR3 is TGTGCCAGCAGCCCCGGGACTCTTTACGAGCAGTACTTC.

The chain links TRBV10-3 to TRBJ2-5; possibly TRBD2 for D (6 bases). The CDR3 extends over 14 amino acids. Per the germline V gene, CDR1 is ENHRY and CDR2 is SYGVKD. The ends were cut back, 8 bases at V and 1 base at J, with 14 bases in the middle. The CDR3 region is CAIRGGGSQETQYF. CDR3 DNA: TGTGCCATCCGGGGTGGGGGGAGCCAAGAGACCCAGTACTTC.